This T cell receptor (beta chain) was sequenced for a study of PD-1 blockade in classical Hodgkin lymphoma. Only in-frame clones appear in the TCRdb table, and some are missing; sequencing was by immunoSEQ multiplex PCR. The table records 40,000 to 45,000 clones, 60% to 80% of them present only once. This clone was counted a few times. Trimming cost V 5 bases and J 8 bases, with 16 bases left between them. CDR3 length equals 14 residues. Germline V gene data show CDR1 as SGHVS and CDR2 as FQNEAQ. Time point noted: cycle 4 day 1 (C4D1), after less than 7 weeks of nivolumab. Every patient had relapsed following autologous stem cell transplantation, and cohorts differed in brentuximab vedotin exposure.

Source: peripheral blood mononuclear cells (PBMCs), taken before the fourth cycle of nivolumab. This rearrangement joins TRBV7-8 to TRBJ2-1; D perhaps matches TRBD2 (5 bases). The TCR sequence derives from a human donor with classical Hodgkin lymphoma. The chain's CDR3 is CASSLLSEEDEQFF. CDR3 nucleotides: TGTGCCAGCAGCCTCCTTTCGGAGGAAGATGAGCAGTTCTTC.